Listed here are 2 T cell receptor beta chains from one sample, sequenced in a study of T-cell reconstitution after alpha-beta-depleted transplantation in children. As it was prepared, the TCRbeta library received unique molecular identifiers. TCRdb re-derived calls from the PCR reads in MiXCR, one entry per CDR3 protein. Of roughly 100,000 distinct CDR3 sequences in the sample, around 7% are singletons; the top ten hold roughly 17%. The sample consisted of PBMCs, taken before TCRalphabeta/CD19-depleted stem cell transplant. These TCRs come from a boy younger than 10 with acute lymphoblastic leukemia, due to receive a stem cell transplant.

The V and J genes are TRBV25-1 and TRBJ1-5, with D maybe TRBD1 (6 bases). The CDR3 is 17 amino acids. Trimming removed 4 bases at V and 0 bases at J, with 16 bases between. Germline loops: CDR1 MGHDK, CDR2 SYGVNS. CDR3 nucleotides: TGTGCCAGCAGTGCCTCGGGGGGCGGAACTAGCAATCAGCCCCAGCATTTT. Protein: CASSASGGGTSNQPQHF.

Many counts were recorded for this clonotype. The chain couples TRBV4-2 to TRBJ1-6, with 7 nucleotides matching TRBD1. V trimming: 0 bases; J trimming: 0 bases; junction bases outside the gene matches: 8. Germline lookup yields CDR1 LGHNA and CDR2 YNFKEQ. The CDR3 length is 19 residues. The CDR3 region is CASSQEAGTESSYNSPLHF. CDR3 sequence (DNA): TGTGCCAGCAGCCAAGAGGCCGGGACAGAGAGCTCCTATAATTCACCCCTCCACTTT.